This record covers a single T cell receptor beta chain. The antigen is not known. This CDR3 has 13 residues. Looked up from germline, CDR1 is KGHDR and CDR2 is SFDVKD. The V gene lost 0 bases and the J gene lost 0 bases, with 1 base spanning the gap. This sample was included in a study of T cell responses to AZD1222 COVID-19 vaccine. Points from the study as a whole: Scientists sampled the repertoires only once the peak T cell response had passed. Clonal diversity was possibly underestimated, and the donors were mostly white British, with more females. Spike-specific TCR breadth and depth grew following two AZD1222 doses.

Produced via immunoSEQ multiplex PCR; TCRdb's table is partial and in-frame only. There are fewer than 95,000 clones in the sample; approximately 90% occur only once, and around 8% lies in the top ten. Researchers grouped second doses given at about 4 or about 12 weeks into one pool. The sample consisted of peripheral blood, taken 28 days after the second AZD1222 dose. J is TRBJ2-5 and V is TRBV24-1; D gene unclear. This receptor was identified in an adult who received the AZD1222 COVID-19 vaccine. The CDR3 DNA reads TGTGCCACCAGTGATTTGTACCAAGAGACCCAGTACTTC. It yields the protein CATSDLYQETQYF.